This TCR beta chain was retrieved from a study of blood T cell repertoires in COVID-19. Per germline, CDR1 SGHAT and CDR2 FQNNGV. J lost 11 bases, V lost 4 bases, and 9 bases had no gene match. CDR3 length: 14 residues. Across about two dozen US areas, participants ranged in age from 18 to 89 years. Which cohort a participant joined came from the clinical history participants gave. In the source study's methods: Amplification from reference gene primers served as the basis for estimated nucleated cell counts. Sequenced by immunoSEQ multiplex PCR; TCRdb stores in-frame clones only, minus some. The V and J calls and clone size come from that table; D and trimming were worked out from the DNA. The sample carries about 360,000 clones, 88% recorded once.

Input material: PBMCs or T cells enriched from blood (not recorded which). The rearrangement joins TRBV11-2 to TRBJ1-4, with 8 bases aligning to TRBD1. The source of this sequence is a woman between 35 and 50 years old with acute COVID-19. The CDR3: CASSSTGDGTKLFF. The CDR3 DNA reads TGTGCCAGCAGCTCGACAGGGGACGGGACCAAACTGTTTTTT.